The entry that follows covers one T cell receptor (beta chain) sequence. Only in-frame clones appear in the TCRdb table, and some are missing; sequencing was by immunoSEQ multiplex PCR. The data contain around 68,000 clones, roughly 80% of them singletons. Germline V gives CDR1 MNHEY, CDR2 SVGAGI. J gave up 4 bases and V 7 bases, and 4 bases lay outside the gene matches. This CDR3 region has 14 residues. This record comes from a study of blood T cell repertoires in COVID-19. For the study at large: The cDNA or gDNA used as material had been derived from T cells, B-cell-depleted T cells, or PBMCs.

V and J are TRBV6-5 and TRBJ2-3; 11 bases map to TRBD2. Material: peripheral blood. The clonotype originates from a woman between 50 and 59 years old with acute or convalescent COVID-19. CDR3 protein: CASNGLAGPDTQYF. CDR3 DNA: TGTGCCAGCAACGGACTAGCGGGCCCAGATACGCAGTATTTT.